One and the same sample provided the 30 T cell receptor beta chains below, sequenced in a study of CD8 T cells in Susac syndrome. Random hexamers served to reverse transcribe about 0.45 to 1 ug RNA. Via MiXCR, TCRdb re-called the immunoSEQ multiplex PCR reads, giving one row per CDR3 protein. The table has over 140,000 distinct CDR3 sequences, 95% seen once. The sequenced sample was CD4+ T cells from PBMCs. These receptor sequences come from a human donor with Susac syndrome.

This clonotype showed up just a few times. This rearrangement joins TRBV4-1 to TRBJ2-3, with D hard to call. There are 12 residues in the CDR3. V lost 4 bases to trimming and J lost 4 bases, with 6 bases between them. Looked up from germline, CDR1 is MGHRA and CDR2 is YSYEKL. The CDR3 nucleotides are TGCGCCAGCAGCCGTCGCTCAGATACGCAGTATTTT. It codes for CASSRRSDTQYF.

The CDR3 region is CASSVDPSGPTGELFF. The CDR3 DNA follows: TGTGCCAGCAGCGTAGACCCTAGCGGCCCCACCGGGGAGCTGTTTTTT. V and J are TRBV9 and TRBJ2-2; the match to TRBD2 covers 7 bases. J was trimmed by 4 bases and V by 0 bases; bases with no gene match: 6. Per the germline V gene, CDR1 is SGDLS and CDR2 is YYNGEE. The CDR3 is 16 amino acids.

Here the CDR3 reads CASSSLAGLQSEQFF. In DNA form, the CDR3 reads TGTGCCAGCAGCTCCTTAGCGGGACTCCAATCTGAGCAGTTCTTC. The chain joins TRBV7-9 to TRBJ2-1; 8 bases map to TRBD2. The CDR3 has 15 residues. The germline CDR1 and CDR2 sequences are SEHNR and FQNEAQ (reference sequence). The trim removed 4 bases at V and 9 bases at J, leaving 11 bases unmatched.

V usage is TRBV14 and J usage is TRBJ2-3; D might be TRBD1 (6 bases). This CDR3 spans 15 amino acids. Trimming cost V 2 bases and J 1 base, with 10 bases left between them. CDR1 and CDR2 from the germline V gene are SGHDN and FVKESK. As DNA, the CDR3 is TGTGCCAGCAGCCAACGATCAGGGGGCACAGATACGCAGTATTTT. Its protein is CASSQRSGGTDTQYF. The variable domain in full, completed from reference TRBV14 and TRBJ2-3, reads EAGVTQFPSHSVIEKGQTVTLRCDPISGHDNLYWYRRVMGKEIKFLLHFVKESKQDESGMPNNRFLAERTGGTYSTLKVQPAELEDSGVYFCASSQRSGGTDTQYFGPGTRLTVL.

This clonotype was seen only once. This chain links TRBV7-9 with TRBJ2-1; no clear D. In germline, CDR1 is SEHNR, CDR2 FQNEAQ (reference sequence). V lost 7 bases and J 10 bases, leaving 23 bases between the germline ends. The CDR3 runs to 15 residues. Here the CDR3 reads CASTRGPPMVWEQFF. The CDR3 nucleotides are TGTGCCAGCACCCGTGGACCACCCATGGTTTGGGAGCAGTTCTTC.

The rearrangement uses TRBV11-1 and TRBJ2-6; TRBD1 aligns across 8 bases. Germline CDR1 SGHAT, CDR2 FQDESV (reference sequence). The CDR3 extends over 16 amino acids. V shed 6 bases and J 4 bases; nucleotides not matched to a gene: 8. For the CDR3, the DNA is TGTGCCAGCAGGTTCCGACAGGGGCGGGGGGCCAACGTCCTGACTTTC. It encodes CASRFRQGRGANVLTF.

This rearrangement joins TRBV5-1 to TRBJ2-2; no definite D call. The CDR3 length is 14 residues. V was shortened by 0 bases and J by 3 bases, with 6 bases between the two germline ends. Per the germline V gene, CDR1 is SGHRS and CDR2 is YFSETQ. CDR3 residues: CASSLGVHTGELFF. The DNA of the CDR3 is TGCGCCAGCAGCTTGGGGGTGCACACCGGGGAGCTGTTTTTT.

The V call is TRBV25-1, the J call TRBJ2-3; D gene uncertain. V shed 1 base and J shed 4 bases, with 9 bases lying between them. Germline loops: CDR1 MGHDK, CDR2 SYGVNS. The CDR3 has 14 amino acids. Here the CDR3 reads CASSEFSVPDTQYF. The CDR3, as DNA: TGTGCCAGCAGTGAATTCTCTGTCCCAGATACGCAGTATTTT.

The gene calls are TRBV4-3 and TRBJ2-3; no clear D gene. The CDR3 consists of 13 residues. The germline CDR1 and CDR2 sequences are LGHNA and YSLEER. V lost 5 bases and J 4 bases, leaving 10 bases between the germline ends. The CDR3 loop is CASSSRMADTQYF. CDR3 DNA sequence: TGCGCCAGCAGCTCCCGAATGGCAGATACGCAGTATTTT.

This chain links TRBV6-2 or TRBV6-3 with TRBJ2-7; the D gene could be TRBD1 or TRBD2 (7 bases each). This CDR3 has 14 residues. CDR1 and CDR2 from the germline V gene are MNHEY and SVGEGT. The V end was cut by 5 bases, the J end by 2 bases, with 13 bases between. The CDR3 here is CASSRSGTAYEQYF. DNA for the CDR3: TGTGCCAGCAGTCGAAGCGGGACAGCCTACGAGCAGTACTTC.

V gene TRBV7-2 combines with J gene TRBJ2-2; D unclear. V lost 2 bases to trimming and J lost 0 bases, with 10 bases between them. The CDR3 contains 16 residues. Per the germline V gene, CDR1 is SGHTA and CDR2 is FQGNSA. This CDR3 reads CASSLLGVSNTGELFF. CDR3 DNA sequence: TGTGCCAGCAGCTTACTTGGGGTCTCGAACACCGGGGAGCTGTTTTTT.

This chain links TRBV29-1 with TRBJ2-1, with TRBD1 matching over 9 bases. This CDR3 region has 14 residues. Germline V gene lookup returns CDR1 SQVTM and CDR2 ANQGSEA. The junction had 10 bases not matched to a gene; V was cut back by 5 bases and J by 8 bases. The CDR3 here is CSVSNRGQMYEQFF. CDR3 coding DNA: TGCAGCGTTTCCAACAGGGGGCAGATGTATGAGCAGTTCTTC.

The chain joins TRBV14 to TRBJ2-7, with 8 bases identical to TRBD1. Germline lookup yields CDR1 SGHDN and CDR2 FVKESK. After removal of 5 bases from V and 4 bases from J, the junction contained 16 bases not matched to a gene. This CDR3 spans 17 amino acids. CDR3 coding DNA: TGTGCCAGCAGCGTTACCTTTGGTCAGGGGGCGCGTTACGAGCAGTACTTC. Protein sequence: CASSVTFGQGARYEQYF.

The CDR3 DNA follows: TGTGCCAGCAGCCTAGAGGGGAGGCGAACTGAAGCTTTCTTT. It codes for CASSLEGRRTEAFF. The chain carries TRBV3-1 and TRBJ1-1; TRBD1 might be the D (5 bases). In germline, CDR1 is LGHDT, CDR2 YNNKEL (reference sequence). The CDR3 is 14 residues long. Trimming took 4 bases from V and 5 from J, leaving 14 bases between them.

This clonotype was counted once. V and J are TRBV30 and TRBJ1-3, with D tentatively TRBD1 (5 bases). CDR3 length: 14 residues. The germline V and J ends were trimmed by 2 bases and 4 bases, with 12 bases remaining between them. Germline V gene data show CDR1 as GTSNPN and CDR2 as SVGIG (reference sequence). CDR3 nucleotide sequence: TGTGCCTGGAGTCGACAGTCCTCGGGAAACACCATATATTTT. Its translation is CAWSRQSSGNTIYF.

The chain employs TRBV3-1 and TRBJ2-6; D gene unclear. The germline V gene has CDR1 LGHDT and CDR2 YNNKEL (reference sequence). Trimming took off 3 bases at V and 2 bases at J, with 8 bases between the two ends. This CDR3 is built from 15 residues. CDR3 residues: CASSHEGTGANVLTF. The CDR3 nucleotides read TGTGCCAGCAGCCATGAAGGGACTGGGGCCAACGTCCTGACTTTC.

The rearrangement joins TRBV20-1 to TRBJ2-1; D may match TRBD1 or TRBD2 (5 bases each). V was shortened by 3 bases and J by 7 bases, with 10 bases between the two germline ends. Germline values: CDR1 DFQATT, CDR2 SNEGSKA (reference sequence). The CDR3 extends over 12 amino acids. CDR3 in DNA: TGCAGTGCTAGGGAGGCAGGGAATGAGCAGTTCTTC. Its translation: CSAREAGNEQFF.

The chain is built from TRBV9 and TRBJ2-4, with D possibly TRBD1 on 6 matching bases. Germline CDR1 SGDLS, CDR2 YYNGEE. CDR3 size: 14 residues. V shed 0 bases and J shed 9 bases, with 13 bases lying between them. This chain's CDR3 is CASSVDHQGSIQYF. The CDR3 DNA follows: TGTGCCAGCAGCGTAGATCATCAGGGGTCCATTCAGTACTTC.

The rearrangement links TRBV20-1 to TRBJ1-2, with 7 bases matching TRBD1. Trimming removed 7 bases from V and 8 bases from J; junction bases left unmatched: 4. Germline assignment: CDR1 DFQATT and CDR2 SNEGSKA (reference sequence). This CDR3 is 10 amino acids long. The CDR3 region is CSDRGGGYTF. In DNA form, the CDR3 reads TGCAGTGACAGGGGTGGCGGCTACACCTTC.

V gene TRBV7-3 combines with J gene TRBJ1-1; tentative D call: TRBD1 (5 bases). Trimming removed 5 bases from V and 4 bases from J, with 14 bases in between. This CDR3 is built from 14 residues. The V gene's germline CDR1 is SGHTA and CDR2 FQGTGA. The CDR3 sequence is CASSRNSGITEAFF. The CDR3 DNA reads TGTGCCAGCAGCCGTAACTCAGGGATCACTGAAGCTTTCTTT.

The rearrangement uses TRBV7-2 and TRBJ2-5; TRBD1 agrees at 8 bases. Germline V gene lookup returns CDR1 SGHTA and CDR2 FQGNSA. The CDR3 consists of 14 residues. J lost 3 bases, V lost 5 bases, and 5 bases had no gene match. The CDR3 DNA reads TGTGCCAGCAGCCCTAGGACAGGGAAAGAGACCCAGTACTTC. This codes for CASSPRTGKETQYF.

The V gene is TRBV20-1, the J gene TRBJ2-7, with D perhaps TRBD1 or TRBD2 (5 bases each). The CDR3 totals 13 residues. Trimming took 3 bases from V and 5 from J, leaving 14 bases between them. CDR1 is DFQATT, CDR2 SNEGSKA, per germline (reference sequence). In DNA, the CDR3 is TGCAGTGCTAGTCTACCGGGACGGAACGAGCAGTACTTC. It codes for CSASLPGRNEQYF.

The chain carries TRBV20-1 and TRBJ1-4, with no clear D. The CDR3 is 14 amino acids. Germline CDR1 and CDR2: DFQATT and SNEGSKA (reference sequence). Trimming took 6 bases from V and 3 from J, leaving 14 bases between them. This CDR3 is CSAHGIGANEKLFF. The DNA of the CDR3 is TGCAGTGCCCACGGTATCGGAGCTAATGAAAAACTGTTTTTT.

In DNA, the CDR3 is TGCAGTGCTAGGGGAACTGGGGGGAGGCTTGGCTACACCTTC. Protein sequence: CSARGTGGRLGYTF. This chain links TRBV20-1 with TRBJ1-2, with D perhaps TRBD1 (5 bases). Germline values: CDR1 DFQATT, CDR2 SNEGSKA (reference sequence). There are 14 residues in the CDR3. The V end lost 3 bases, the J end lost 7 bases, and 18 bases lay between the germline ends.

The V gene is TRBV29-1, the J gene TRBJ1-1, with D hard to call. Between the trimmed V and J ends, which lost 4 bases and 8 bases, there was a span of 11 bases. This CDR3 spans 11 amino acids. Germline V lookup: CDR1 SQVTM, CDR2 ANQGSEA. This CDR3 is CSVARGGEAFF. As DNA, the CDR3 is TGCAGCGTTGCCCGGGGTGGGGAAGCTTTCTTT.

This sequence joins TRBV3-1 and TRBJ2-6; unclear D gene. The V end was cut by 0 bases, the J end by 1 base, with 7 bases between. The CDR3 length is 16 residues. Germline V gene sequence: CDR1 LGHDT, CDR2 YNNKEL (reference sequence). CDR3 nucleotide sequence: TGTGCCAGCAGCCAAGATCTGAGATCTGGGGCCAACGTCCTGACTTTC. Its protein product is CASSQDLRSGANVLTF.

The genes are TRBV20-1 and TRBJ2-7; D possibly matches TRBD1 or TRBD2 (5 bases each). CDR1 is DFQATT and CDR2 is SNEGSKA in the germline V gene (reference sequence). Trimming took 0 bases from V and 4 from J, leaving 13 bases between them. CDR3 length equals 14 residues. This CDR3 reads CSAREGREPYEQYF. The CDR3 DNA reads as TGCAGTGCTAGAGAGGGCAGGGAGCCTTACGAGCAGTACTTC.

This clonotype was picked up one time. In nucleotides, the CDR3 is TGTGCCAGCAGCCAACAGGGCTCTGGAAACACCATATATTTT. Translated: CASSQQGSGNTIYF. The chain carries TRBV14 and TRBJ1-3; a possible D gene is TRBD1 (5 bases). CDR3 length: 14 residues. Germline V lookup: CDR1 SGHDN, CDR2 FVKESK. Trimming stripped 2 bases from V and 0 bases from J, with 5 bases between. Drawing the rest from reference TRBV14 and TRBJ1-3, the complete variable domain is EAGVTQFPSHSVIEKGQTVTLRCDPISGHDNLYWYRRVMGKEIKFLLHFVKESKQDESGMPNNRFLAERTGGTYSTLKVQPAELEDSGVYFCASSQQGSGNTIYFGEGSWLTVV.

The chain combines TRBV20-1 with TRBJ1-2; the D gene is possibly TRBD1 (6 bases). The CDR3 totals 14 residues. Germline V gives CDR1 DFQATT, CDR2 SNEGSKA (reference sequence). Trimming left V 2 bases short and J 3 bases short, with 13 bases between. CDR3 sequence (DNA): TGCAGTGCTAGATCCACAGCAGGGGACTATGGCTACACCTTC. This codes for CSARSTAGDYGYTF.

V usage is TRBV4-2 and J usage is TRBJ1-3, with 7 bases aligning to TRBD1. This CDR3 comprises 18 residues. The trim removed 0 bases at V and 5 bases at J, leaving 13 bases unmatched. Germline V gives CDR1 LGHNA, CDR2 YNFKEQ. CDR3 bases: TGTGCCAGCAGCCAAGATCTTAACGTGCGACAGGGTCGAAACACCATATATTTT. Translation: CASSQDLNVRQGRNTIYF.